This T cell receptor (beta chain) was sequenced in a study of cytomegalovirus exposure and HLA in healthy donors (dated by TCRdb to about 2017). Context from the whole study: In an earlier analysis of under 600 of the donors, 276 Gb of sequence data and 100 million or so unique TCR beta sequences from about 179 million T cells were reported. An early release that covered approximately 600 HLA-typed donors contained about 300 gigabases of sequencing data and 65 million to 100 million unique TCR sequences. Of the 398 genotyped donors, more than 75% were placed in the genetic ancestry cluster associated with self-reported Caucasian donors. The study was designed to test whether signatures of past pathogen exposure could be identified by cataloging public T cell receptors. The T cell repertoires of under 700 subjects were profiled by immunosequencing and related to cytomegalovirus serostatus. Besides the first cohort of 550 to 750 subjects, a separate validation cohort made up of 120 different subjects was used. The study combined high-throughput TCR immunosequencing, statistical association of individual TCRs with disease status, and machine learning to predict cytomegalovirus infection status. A later analysis re-examined previously published TCR beta repertoires from 500 to 700 donors and added high-resolution HLA genotyping to investigate patterns of TCR occurrence. Rather than using new phenotypic data, the later analysis identified candidate immune exposures from TCR beta sequences and from how often those sequences occurred across donors. An earlier analysis of 500 to 750 of the donors applied high-throughput TCR beta sequencing to assess whether each TCR beta V gene segment acted as functional or pseudogenic. Donor age, sex, ethnicity and CMV serostatus were compiled together with the repertoire data. A later genetic analysis used genome-wide SNP genotypes for about 65% of the 666 donors, treating that subset as a discovery cohort. Every discovery cohort repertoire had been produced on one sequencing platform. HLA typing included class I and class II loci at four-digit resolution. The number of donors typed differed by locus, with roughly 620-630 for A, B, C, DRB1 and DQB1, about 500 for DQA1, 600 to 610 for DPA1, and roughly 450 for DPB1. Because of strong linkage in the cohort, a few DR-DQ haplotypes were treated as single units for association and clustering. On average, around 230,000 unique TCR beta nucleotide sequences were sequenced per donor among some 430 genotyped donors of the cohort, with around 19% of those sequences being non-productive. Study-wide conclusions, independent of this receptor: Linkage disequilibrium might explain the correlated functional status among segregating V segments, but an unknown experimental factor could not be excluded. Most CMV-associated TCR beta chains appeared to be HLA-restricted in a later analysis, and the HLA associations seemed to be driven largely by CMV exposure. A further reported finding was that TCR beta sequences accurately predicted the HLA-A and HLA-B alleles for most subjects in the first cohort. The only immune exposure information available for the cohort was CMV serostatus. In vitro tests confirmed that three of the cytomegalovirus-associated TCR beta chains recognize cytomegalovirus antigens. In a later analysis, HLA-associated TCR beta chains were found to be more clonally expanded and to have lower generation probabilities than equally common non-associated chains. A cluster of highly shared sequence variants was judged likely to represent a technical artifact of the sequencing pipeline. In a later analysis, some 18,000 TCR beta sequences were associated with specific HLA alleles at a false discovery rate of 0.05. In an earlier analysis of fewer than 700 of the donors, most TCR beta V segments appeared in productive rearrangements about 90% or about 30% of the time, broadly matching IMGT annotations. According to a later genetic analysis, donors in an Asian-associated ancestry cluster had fewer N-insertions in productive TCRs than the approximately 610-donor mean. The presence/absence analyses assumed that sequencing depth was roughly uniform across donors, and that assumption may not be true. When HLA alleles, especially DR and DQ, strongly co-occurred, TCR associations were difficult to assign to individual alleles. The classifier was reported to diagnose cytomegalovirus status with high specificity and sensitivity in both the original cohort and the validation cohort. In a later analysis, the rate of TCR association differed among HLA loci, with DRB1 alleles having the most associated TCRs and HLA-C alleles having the fewest. According to a later analysis, parvovirus B19, influenza, CMV and Epstein-Barr virus appeared linked to several top co-occurrence clusters. Because HLA typing was missing for some donors at each locus, association tests included only the typed subset. The study gave a list of 150 to 200 TCR beta chains associated with cytomegalovirus. The 87-base-pair reads could not distinguish some IMGT-functional V segments, including TRBV6-2 and TRBV6-3, so those segments were excluded. It was suggested by the authors that the approach could potentially be generalized to other disease states and immunological phenotypes. In this cohort, only TCR beta chains were sequenced, and detectable features were limited by the absence of alpha or paired-chain data. A later genetic analysis associated a missense DCLRE1C variant with V-gene and J-gene trimming of TCR beta chains, and an independent cohort replicated the association. Most TCR sequences were seen in very few donors, while some public TCRs were found in many individuals. Because counts were too low, around 17 rarely observed V segments, including chromosome 9 orphons, were left out of the earlier analysis of several hundred of the donors.

In total, 630 or so healthy bone marrow donors made up the cohort. All cohort members were sampled while nominally healthy, although unrecorded immune exposures were likely present. The donor was CMV seropositive and was included in the group of approximately 300 seropositive cohort members. Every donor gave a peripheral blood sample, and the peripheral blood mononuclear cells from that sample were used for TCR beta sequencing. The Qiagen DNeasy Blood Extraction Kit was used to extract genomic DNA from the blood cell samples. Turning to this clone: What antigen it recognizes has not been identified. Base qualities are not at hand, and no much larger clone is one base apart.

CDR1 and CDR2, looked up from the germline V gene, are SNHLY and FYNNEI. The CDR3, from cysteine to phenylalanine, totals 14 residues. CDR3 DNA is the only sequence kept; it has 42 bases, read in frame from the first base. Relative to germline, V is 0 bases shorter and J is 2 bases shorter, with 8 bases between their ends. The method behind the library was the immunoSEQ multiplex PCR assay. The multiplex PCR relied on a mix of 60 forward primers for TCR Vbeta segments and 13 reverse primers for TCR Jbeta segments. Amplification of the CDR3 region of rearranged TCR beta genes was performed with a multiplex PCR assay on genomic DNA. Amplified TCR beta libraries were sequenced as 87-base-pair reads on the Illumina HiSeq System. The authors processed their data as follows. A later analysis tallied 75 million to 95 million unique TCR beta chains across the 650 to 750 repertoires, and some 10 million of those chains were shared by two or more donors. To remove PCR and sequencing errors, raw reads were error-corrected and collapsed into unique sequences using a nearest-neighbor algorithm that merged closely related sequences. To assign V, D and J gene segments, CDR3 sequences were aligned to IMGT reference sequences. For a sequence to be retained, a match of at least six nucleotides to both a V gene segment and a J gene segment was required. Rearrangements were called productive when the CDR3 lacked stop codons and stayed in frame with V and J; all others were non-productive. Following IMGT convention, CDR3 was defined as the stretch from the second conserved V-encoded cysteine to the conserved J-encoded phenylalanine. Sequences without an unambiguous match to a single V gene segment were excluded from the earlier analysis of 500 to 700 of the donors. In an earlier analysis of a few hundred of the donors, V segments were called functional above 56.7% productive rearrangements and were called segregating when the between-donor standard deviation exceeded 5%. A statistical classification framework was developed to diagnose cytomegalovirus status using the catalog of TCR beta chain sequences. In a later analysis, V and J genes were assigned by comparing TCR nucleotide sequences against IMGT/GENE-DB human TR gene sequences. Using the TCRdist pipeline, a later analysis assigned CDR3 sequences along with most-parsimonious VDJ recombination scenarios. In a later analysis, each TCR beta chain was defined by its CDR3 amino acid sequence together with its V-gene family, and reads lacking a unique V-gene family were excluded. To address suspected cross-contamination and a sequencing artifact, a later analysis removed approximately 590 highly shared, low-generation-probability nucleotide sequences. In a later analysis, a clonal expansion index for each public chain was calculated from normalized within-repertoire ranks of inferred template counts. Generation probabilities in a later analysis came from a VDJ recombination model fitted to out-of-frame rearrangements, and those results were checked against IGoR. In a later analysis, TCR-TCR, TCR-HLA and TCR-CMV co-occurrence was scored with hypergeometric tests, and a repertoire-size bias correction was applied to TCR pairs. A later analysis estimated false discovery rates by permuting HLA or CMV assignments 20 times. In a later analysis, co-occurring TCRs were grouped using DBSCAN, and TCRdist sequence similarity was added for clustering within HLA-allele-positive subsets. Repertoires with fewer than 30,000 or more than 120,000 public chains, plus five repertoires with anomalous nucleotide sharing, were excluded from co-occurrence clustering. TCRdb took over this immuneACCESS table, retaining in-frame rearrangements with V and J assigned. Such tables are incomplete; in checked studies, under half of the missing clones stem from an unresolved V gene, and the remainder is unexplained. That table is the source of V, J and clone size, and D and trimming were worked out from the DNA. Here the sample has approximately 99,000 clones; approximately 80% occur a single time. Less than 3.5% of the sample is taken by the ten largest.

Sequenced: PBMCs. The rearrangement combines TRBV2 with TRBJ2-7; 7 matching bases give a weak D call of TRBD2. The source is a male donor in good health and CMV-seropositive. The CDR3 protein sequence reads: CASSEAGGPYEQYF. DNA sequence: TGTGCCAGCAGTGAAGCGGGGGGGCCCTACGAGCAGTACTTC.